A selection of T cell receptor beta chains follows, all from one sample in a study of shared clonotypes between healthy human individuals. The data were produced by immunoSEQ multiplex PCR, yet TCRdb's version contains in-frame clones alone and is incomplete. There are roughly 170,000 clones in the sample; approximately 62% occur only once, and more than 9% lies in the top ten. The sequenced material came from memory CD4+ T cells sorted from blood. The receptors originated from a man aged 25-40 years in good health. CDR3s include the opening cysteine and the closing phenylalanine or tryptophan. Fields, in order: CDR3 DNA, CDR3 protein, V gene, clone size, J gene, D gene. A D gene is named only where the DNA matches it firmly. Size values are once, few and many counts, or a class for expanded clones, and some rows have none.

TGTGCCAGCCTAGAGGTTGAGACCCAGTACTTC | CASLEVETQYF | TRBV2 | many | TRBJ2-5 | .
TGCGCCAGCAGCTTGGCCGTCGGCCTTCGGGCTGGCAATGAGCAGTTCTTC | CASSLAVGLRAGNEQFF | TRBV5-1 | . | TRBJ2-1 | .
TGTGCCAGCAGCCCGAAAGTGGGGCGGGAGAGCTCCTACAATGAGCAGTTCTTC | CASSPKVGRESSYNEQFF | TRBV7-9 | . | TRBJ2-1 | TRBD2
TGTGCCAGCAGCCGGGACAGGAGTACAGATACGCAGTATTTT | CASSRDRSTDTQYF | TRBV5-8 | . | TRBJ2-3 | TRBD1
TGTGCCAGCAGCGTACGAAGCTCCCAGGCCCGGGGGAACACTGAAGCTTTCTTT | CASSVRSSQARGNTEAFF | TRBV9 | . | TRBJ1-1 | .
TGTGCCAGCAGTTTAATCGCGGGACCCGGCACTGAAGCTTTCTTT | CASSLIAGPGTEAFF | TRBV28 | few | TRBJ1-1 | .
TGTGCCAGCAGCTTAGCGGCAGGGACCTCCTACGAGCAGTACTTC | CASSLAAGTSYEQYF | TRBV7-2 | . | TRBJ2-7 | .
TGTGCCAGCCTCGGGGGCGGGCGGAATCAGCCCCAGCATTTT | CASLGGGRNQPQHF | TRBV28 | many | TRBJ1-5 | .
TGTGCCAGCAGTGAAGTGACAGGGCCCTGGCATCAGCCCCAGCATTTT | CASSEVTGPWHQPQHF | TRBV6-1 | few | TRBJ1-5 | TRBD1
TGTGCCAGCAGCCCGCCGGGACTAGCGGGTAATGAGCAGTTCTTC | CASSPPGLAGNEQFF | TRBV7-2 | . | TRBJ2-1 | TRBD2
TGTGCCAGCAGTTTAGGCAGCCAGGACTACGAGCAGTACTTC | CASSLGSQDYEQYF | TRBV6-5 | . | TRBJ2-7 | .
TGTGCCAGCAGCTTGGGGGCGCCAATGGAGACCCAGTACTTC | CASSLGAPMETQYF | TRBV5-4 | . | TRBJ2-5 | .
TGTGCCAGCAGTTTTGGGGGCCCAAGCGCGGAGGAGACCCAGTACTTC | CASSFGGPSAEETQYF | TRBV6-4 | . | TRBJ2-5 | .
TGCGCCAGCAGTCCTTATGCAAGATCGCACAAGTCGGGCAACGTCCTGACTTTC | CASSPYARSHKSGNVLTF | TRBV10-1 | . | TRBJ2-6 | .
TGCAGTGGCCGGGGTAACAATGAGCAGTTCTTC | CSGRGNNEQFF | TRBV20-1 | . | TRBJ2-1 | .
TGTGCCAGCAGCCGGGAGGGACAGGGGGATTCCTACGAGCAGTACTTC | CASSREGQGDSYEQYF | TRBV25-1 | . | TRBJ2-7 | TRBD1
TGTGCCAGCAGTCCGGGGACAGGGGAAAAGCCCCAGCATTTT | CASSPGTGEKPQHF | TRBV28 | . | TRBJ1-5 | TRBD1
TGTGCCAGCAGGTCGGGAGGGAGTATAGATACGCAGTATTTT | CASRSGGSIDTQYF | TRBV25-1 | . | TRBJ2-3 | TRBD2
TGTGCCAGCAGCGGTTCCGGGACAGGGGGCCCGGAGACCCAGTACTTC | CASSGSGTGGPETQYF | TRBV9 | . | TRBJ2-5 | TRBD1
TGTGCCAGCAGCCAACAAGGGACACCTACTTACGAGCAGTACTTC | CASSQQGTPTYEQYF | TRBV14 | . | TRBJ2-7 | .
TGTGCCAGCAGTGTCCGGACAGGGGATTACAATCAGCCCCAGCATTTT | CASSVRTGDYNQPQHF | TRBV2 | . | TRBJ1-5 | TRBD1
TGTGCCAGCAGCTTGTACAGGGAAAGACTAGCGGGCGTCTCCTACGAGCAGTACTTC | CASSLYRERLAGVSYEQYF | TRBV5-6 | . | TRBJ2-7 | TRBD2
TGTGCCAGCGTCGGGTCTAGCGGGCAAGAGACCCAGTACTTC | CASVGSSGQETQYF | TRBV2 | . | TRBJ2-5 | TRBD2
TGTGCCTGGAGTGTTACAGGGCCCTACGAGCAGTACTTC | CAWSVTGPYEQYF | TRBV30 | . | TRBJ2-7 | .
TGTGCCAGCAGCTTTCTCGGGGATACGCAGTATTTT | CASSFLGDTQYF | TRBV7-9 | . | TRBJ2-3 | .
TGTGCCAGCGGAACAGGGATTGGAGGCGAGCAGTACTTC | CASGTGIGGEQYF | TRBV2 | . | TRBJ2-7 | .
TGTGCCAGCACCTCCTTAGCGGGAGTCTATGAGCAGTTCTTC | CASTSLAGVYEQFF | TRBV7-8 | . | TRBJ2-1 | TRBD2
TGCGCCAGCAGCCAAGCGCAACGGGACAAGCACTACGAGCAGTACTTC | CASSQAQRDKHYEQYF | TRBV4-1 | . | TRBJ2-7 | .